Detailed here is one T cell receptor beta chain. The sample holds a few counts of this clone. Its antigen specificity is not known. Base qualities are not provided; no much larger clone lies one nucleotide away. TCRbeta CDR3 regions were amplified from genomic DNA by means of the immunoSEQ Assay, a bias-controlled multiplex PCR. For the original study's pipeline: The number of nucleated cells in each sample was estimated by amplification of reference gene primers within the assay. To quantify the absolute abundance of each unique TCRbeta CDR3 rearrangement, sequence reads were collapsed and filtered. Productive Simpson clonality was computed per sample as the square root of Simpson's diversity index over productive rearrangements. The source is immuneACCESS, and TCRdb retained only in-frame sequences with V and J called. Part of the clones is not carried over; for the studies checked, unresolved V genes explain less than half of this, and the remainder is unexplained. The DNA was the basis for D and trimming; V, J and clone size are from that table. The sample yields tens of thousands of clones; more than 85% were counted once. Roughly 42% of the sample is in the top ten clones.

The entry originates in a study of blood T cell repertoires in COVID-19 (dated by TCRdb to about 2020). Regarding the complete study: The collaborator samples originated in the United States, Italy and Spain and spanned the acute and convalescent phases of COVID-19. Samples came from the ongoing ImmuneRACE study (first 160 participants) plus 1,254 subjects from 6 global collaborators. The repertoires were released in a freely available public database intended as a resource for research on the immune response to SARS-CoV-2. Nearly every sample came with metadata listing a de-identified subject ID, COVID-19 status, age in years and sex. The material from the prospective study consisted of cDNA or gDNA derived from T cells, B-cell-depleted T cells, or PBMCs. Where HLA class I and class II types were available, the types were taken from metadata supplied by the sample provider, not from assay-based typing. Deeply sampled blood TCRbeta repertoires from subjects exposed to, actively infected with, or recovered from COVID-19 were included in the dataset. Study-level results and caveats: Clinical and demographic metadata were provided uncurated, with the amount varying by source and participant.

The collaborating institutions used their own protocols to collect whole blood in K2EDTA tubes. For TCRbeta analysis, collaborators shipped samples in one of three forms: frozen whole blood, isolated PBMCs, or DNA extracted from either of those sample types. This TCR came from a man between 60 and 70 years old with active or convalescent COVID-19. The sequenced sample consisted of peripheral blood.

This receptor carries the CDR3 CASSEGDSLYYEQYF. At the DNA level, the sequence is TGCGCCAGCAGTGAGGGTGACAGCTTGTACTACGAGCAGTACTTC. The chain joins TRBV10-1 to TRBJ2-7; D gene: possibly TRBD1, on 5 matching bases. For CDR1 and CDR2, the germline V gene (reference sequence) lists WNHNN and SYGVQD. V is reduced by 2 bases and J by 3 bases, leaving a spacing of 14 bases between them. Spanning cysteine to phenylalanine, the CDR3 consists of 15 amino acids. The CDR3 DNA has 45 bases and is translated from base 1.